Reported below is one TCR beta chain. Preparation of the TCRbeta library involved a method that used unique molecular identifiers. MiXCR, run by TCRdb on the PCR reads, gives a single entry per CDR3 protein. The table lists approximately 350,000 distinct CDR3 sequences, 9% to 12% of them singletons. This sample was included in a study of T-cell reconstitution after alpha-beta-depleted transplantation in children. V lost 0 bases to trimming and J lost 0 bases, with 9 bases between them. Germline V lookup: CDR1 DFQATT, CDR2 SNEGSKA (reference sequence). The CDR3 contains 15 residues. The rearrangement links TRBV20-1 to TRBJ1-3; D not certain. This clonotype was sampled from a human donor who donated a stem cell graft to a child with acute lymphoblastic leukemia. The sequencing used PBMCs from the stem cell graft donor, collected from the stem cell graft. The CDR3 nucleotides read TGCAGTGCTAGAGATTTTCGGGACTCTGGAAACACCATATATTTT. Protein product: CSARDFRDSGNTIYF.